The 23 T cell receptor beta chains below come from one sample, sequenced in a study of blood T cell repertoires in COVID-19. Here immunoSEQ multiplex PCR was the method, and the copy in TCRdb shows in-frame clones only, minus some. The sample yields around 300,000 clones, around 85% seen once. The sequenced material came from peripheral blood. The receptors stem from a human donor in a cohort sampled during active COVID-19.

This clone has a handful of counts. The chain links TRBV4-1 to TRBJ2-7, with a weak D call TRBD1 (6 bases). Germline V lookup: CDR1 MGHRA, CDR2 YSYEKL. This CDR3 is 14 amino acids long. The germline V and J ends were trimmed by 3 bases and 3 bases, with 12 bases remaining between them. The CDR3 protein is CASSQGAEDYEQYF. The DNA for the CDR3 is TGCGCCAGCAGCCAGGGGGCAGAGGACTACGAGCAGTACTTC.

The V gene is TRBV10-3, the J gene TRBJ1-2; D is undetermined. Between the trimmed V and J ends, which lost 10 bases and 2 bases, there was a span of 14 bases. The CDR3 loop spans 13 amino acids. Germline assignment: CDR1 ENHRY and CDR2 SYGVKD. The CDR3 loop reads CATSFDFNYGYTF. The CDR3 nucleotides are TGTGCCACCTCCTTCGACTTCAACTATGGCTACACCTTC.

The chain uses TRBV5-3 and TRBJ1-5; D perhaps matches TRBD1 (5 bases). TRBV5-3 counts as an open reading frame of uncertain function. The CDR3 contains 16 residues. The germline V and J ends were trimmed by 2 bases and 5 bases, with 17 bases remaining between them. The chain's CDR3 is CARSFPQGSCDQPQHF. CDR3 DNA sequence: TGTGCCAGAAGCTTCCCGCAGGGATCCTGCGATCAGCCCCAGCATTTT.

V usage is TRBV12-3 or TRBV12-4 and J usage is TRBJ1-2; the D is unclear. Trimming cost V 3 bases and J 8 bases, with 7 bases left between them. The CDR3 extends over 11 amino acids. CDR3 nucleotide sequence: TGTGCCAGCAGTTTGGTCGGGGGCTACACCTTC. Translating gives CASSLVGGYTF.

The chain recombines TRBV11-3 with TRBJ2-2; D is undetermined. The CDR3 contains 15 residues. Germline V CDR1 and CDR2: SGHNT, YENEEA. Trimming shortened V by 3 bases and J by 2 bases, and 10 bases separated the two germline ends. CDR3 in DNA: TGTGCCAGCAGCTTTGGCACACAAAACACCGGGGAGCTGTTTTTT. It codes for CASSFGTQNTGELFF.

This chain links TRBV6-5 with TRBJ2-7, with 8 nucleotides matching TRBD2. Germline values: CDR1 MNHEY, CDR2 SVGAGI. The CDR3 spans 14 residues. With V trimmed by 0 bases and J by 2 bases, 0 bases remained unmatched. In nucleotides, the CDR3 is TGTGCCAGCAGTTACTCAGCGGGGGCCTACGAGCAGTACTTC. Its translation: CASSYSAGAYEQYF.

The table lists this clone with a count of one. In DNA form, the CDR3 reads TGTGCCAGCAGCTTAAGGACAGGAAATAAGTTAAACATTCAGTACTTC. Its protein is CASSLRTGNKLNIQYF. The chain uses TRBV11-2 and TRBJ2-4; TRBD1 matches at 7 bases. The CDR3 runs to 16 residues. The J segment lost 6 bases and the V segment lost 2 bases, leaving 10 bases of the junction unmatched. Germline-derived CDR1 and CDR2 are SGHAT and FQNNGV.

This sequence joins TRBV27 and TRBJ1-1; weak D call: TRBD1 (5 bases). This CDR3 spans 12 amino acids. CDR1 is MNHEY and CDR2 is SMNVEV in the germline V gene (reference sequence). V was pared by 8 bases and J by 10 bases, with 17 bases between. CDR3 DNA sequence: TGTGCCAGCTTTAACAGGCCCGAAGGAGCTTTCTTT. Amino acid sequence: CASFNRPEGAFF.

J is TRBJ2-2 and V is TRBV7-2; D gene ambiguous. The CDR3 covers 14 residues. Germline V gene lookup returns CDR1 SGHTA and CDR2 FQGNSA. Trimming stripped 4 bases from V and 0 bases from J, with 6 bases between. The CDR3 region is CASSYLANTGELFF. The CDR3 coding sequence is TGTGCCAGCAGCTATTTAGCGAACACCGGGGAGCTGTTTTTT.

The gene calls are TRBV7-2 and TRBJ2-7, with D possibly matching TRBD1 (5 bases). The CDR3 covers 13 residues. Germline loops: CDR1 SGHTA, CDR2 FQGNSA. The V end lost 3 bases, the J end lost 5 bases, and 11 bases lay between the germline ends. For the CDR3, the DNA is TGTGCCAGCAGCTTCCGACAGAATGACGAGCAGTACTTC. Translated, it gives CASSFRQNDEQYF.

This chain links TRBV6-5 with TRBJ1-2; unclear D gene. CDR1 is MNHEY, CDR2 SVGAGI, per germline. The germline V and J ends were trimmed by 7 bases and 0 bases, with 12 bases remaining between them. The CDR3 totals 14 residues. Here the CDR3 reads CASNPGTANYGYTF. The CDR3 DNA follows: TGTGCCAGCAACCCGGGAACAGCTAACTATGGCTACACCTTC.

The chain links TRBV6-6 to TRBJ2-3; 7 bases fit TRBD2. Unmatched junction bases numbered 4, after V lost 5 bases and J lost 2 bases. The CDR3 length is 14 residues. Germline CDR1 is MNHNY and CDR2 is SVGAGI (reference sequence). The CDR3 nucleotides read TGTGCCAGCAGTCGGGACTACGCCACAGATACGCAGTATTTT. This translates into CASSRDYATDTQYF.

The chain has TRBV7-9 and TRBJ1-1, with no clear D. Germline CDR1 and CDR2: SEHNR and FQNEAQ (reference sequence). V dropped 5 bases and J dropped 0 bases, with 10 bases sitting between them. The CDR3 contains 14 residues. The CDR3 DNA follows: TGTGCCAGCAGCGCCGTCGGGGTGAACACTGAAGCTTTCTTT. Amino acids: CASSAVGVNTEAFF.

V gene TRBV6-1 combines with J gene TRBJ2-7; D gene uncertain. This CDR3 region has 13 residues. V was pared by 3 bases and J by 2 bases, with 8 bases between. CDR1 and CDR2 (germline): MNHNS, SASEGT. CDR3: CASSDLAAYEQYF. CDR3 bases: TGTGCCAGCAGTGATCTGGCAGCCTACGAGCAGTACTTC.

The chain couples TRBV6-5 to TRBJ2-7; D might be TRBD2 (6 bases). The germline V and J ends were trimmed by 2 bases and 0 bases, with 8 bases remaining between them. The CDR3 covers 14 residues. CDR1 MNHEY and CDR2 SVGAGI come from the germline V gene. The CDR3, as DNA: TGTGCCAGCAGTTACGGAGGGTTCTCCTACGAGCAGTACTTC. It yields the protein CASSYGGFSYEQYF.

Comment on this clone: Other DNA sequences within the sample encode an identical CDR3. The chain has TRBV3-1 (or the pseudogene TRBV3-2) and TRBJ1-6, with D maybe TRBD1 (5 bases). The CDR3 loop spans 15 amino acids. V gave up 2 bases and J gave up 1 base, with 6 bases separating them. Germline V gene lookup returns CDR1 LGHDT and CDR2 YNNKEL (reference sequence). The CDR3 is CASSQQGSYNSPLHF. CDR3 sequence (DNA): TGTGCCAGCAGCCAACAGGGTTCCTATAATTCACCCCTCCACTTT.

This chain connects TRBV2 to TRBJ2-7; maybe TRBD2 (6 bases). This CDR3 region has 12 residues. The germline V and J ends were trimmed by 1 base and 6 bases, with 7 bases remaining between them. CDR1 and CDR2 (germline): SNHLY, FYNNEI. The CDR3 here is CASSEVGGEQYF. CDR3 bases: TGTGCCAGCAGTGAAGTCGGGGGCGAGCAGTACTTC.

The rearrangement joins TRBV7-6 to TRBJ1-1, with D maybe TRBD1 (5 bases). The V and J ends lost 0 bases and 1 base respectively, with 12 bases between them. CDR1 is SGHVS and CDR2 is FNYEAQ in the germline V gene. The CDR3 sequence is 16 residues long. This chain's CDR3 is CASSLALVRENTEAFF. Written as DNA, the CDR3 is TGTGCCAGCAGCTTAGCGCTTGTCAGGGAGAACACTGAAGCTTTCTTT.

The chain recombines TRBV6-5 with TRBJ1-4, with D hard to call. Deletions cut 0 bases from V and 0 bases from J, with 5 bases between. Germline CDR1 MNHEY, CDR2 SVGAGI. The CDR3 length is 15 residues. In nucleotides, the CDR3 is TGTGCCAGCAGTTACTCGGCGGCAACTAATGAAAAACTGTTTTTT. It yields the protein CASSYSAATNEKLFF.

This chain connects TRBV6-1 to TRBJ2-1, with D perhaps matching TRBD2 (5 bases). V shed 2 bases and J shed 8 bases, with 10 bases lying between them. CDR1 is MNHNS, CDR2 SASEGT, per germline. CDR3 length: 13 residues. Written as DNA, the CDR3 is TGTGCCAGCAGTGAAAACATGGAGGATGAGCAGTTCTTC. Translated, it gives CASSENMEDEQFF.

The chain recombines TRBV5-1 with TRBJ2-7; TRBD1 matches at 7 bases. V trimming: 1 base; J trimming: 3 bases; junction bases outside the gene matches: 10. Germline CDR1 and CDR2: SGHRS and YFSETQ. The CDR3 runs 16 residues. As DNA, the CDR3 is TGCGCCAGCAGCTTGTCCCAGAGACAGGGTGGCTACGAGCAGTACTTC. Protein: CASSLSQRQGGYEQYF.

This rearrangement joins TRBV7-9 to TRBJ2-7; 9 bases are shared with TRBD1. Germline V lookup: CDR1 SEHNR, CDR2 FQNEAQ (reference sequence). V trimming: 5 bases; J trimming: 5 bases; junction bases outside the gene matches: 10. The CDR3 totals 15 residues. The CDR3 loop is CASSASDRGIHEQYF. Here the CDR3 DNA reads TGTGCCAGCAGCGCGTCCGACAGGGGGATCCACGAGCAGTACTTC.

J is TRBJ1-2 and V is TRBV3-1 (or the pseudogene TRBV3-2); D is ambiguous. Germline CDR1 and CDR2: LGHDT and YNNKEL (reference sequence). V was clipped by 0 bases and J by 6 bases, with 11 bases between them. The CDR3 covers 14 residues. The CDR3 region has the DNA TGTGCCAGCAGCCAAGAGGGAGGGTTGGATGGCTACACCTTC. Amino acid sequence: CASSQEGGLDGYTF.